A selection of T cell receptor beta chains follows, all from one sample in a study of Tregs in tolerant kidney transplant recipients. The assay was immunoSEQ multiplex PCR, and TCRdb's table has in-frame clones only and misses some. The table includes roughly 250,000 clones, 80% to 85% detected once. The source material was CD4+ T cells from blood. These receptors all stem from a human donor in good health. The CDR3 runs from the conserved cysteine through the conserved F or W. The D gene is left open where the match is weak. Size is omitted from some rows. Given values are once, few, many or a class for expanded clones.

clone size	V gene	D gene	J gene	CDR3 protein	CDR3 DNA
NA	TRBV4-1	TRBD2	TRBJ2-7	CASSQGDSGISYEQYF	TGCGCCAGCAGCCAAGGTGATAGCGGGATTTCCTACGAGCAGTACTTC
NA	TRBV5-4	TRBD1	TRBJ1-2	CASSLGVQGPGYTF	TGTGCCAGCAGCTTGGGCGTACAGGGGCCCGGCTACACCTTC
once	TRBV10-3	NA	TRBJ2-5	CAISLGQQETQYF	TGTGCCATCAGCCTAGGACAGCAAGAGACCCAGTACTTC
NA	TRBV7-6	NA	TRBJ1-1	CASRARVNTEAFF	TGTGCCAGCAGAGCCCGGGTGAACACTGAAGCTTTCTTT
NA	TRBV6-5	NA	TRBJ2-3	CASSNWGDTDTQYF	TGTGCCAGCAGCAATTGGGGGGACACAGATACGCAGTATTTT
NA	TRBV6-6	NA	TRBJ2-7	CASGDIHLSRYEQYF	TGTGCCAGCGGGGACATCCACCTTTCTAGGTACGAGCAGTACTTC
few	TRBV4-3	TRBD1	TRBJ1-2	CASSQDPDRGLGYTF	TGCGCCAGCAGCCAAGACCCCGACAGGGGGCTAGGCTACACCTTC
NA	TRBV10-1	NA	TRBJ1-5	CASSETGNQPQHF	TGCGCCAGCAGTGAAACGGGGAATCAGCCCCAGCATTTT
few	TRBV6-6	NA	TRBJ2-7	CASQAGDSSYEQYF	TGTGCCAGCCAGGCGGGGGACAGCTCCTACGAGCAGTACTTC
NA	TRBV7-9	TRBD1	TRBJ2-7	CASIPQGAEFYEQYF	TGTGCCAGCATCCCACAGGGGGCCGAGTTCTACGAGCAGTACTTC
NA	TRBV6-6	NA	TRBJ1-6	CASSSKGPNSPLHF	TGTGCCAGCAGTTCCAAGGGGCCTAATTCACCCCTCCACTTT